The 15 T cell receptor beta chains given below trace back to one sample, sequenced in a study of early T cells in non-severe SARS-CoV-2 infection. Via MiXCR, TCRdb re-called the 5' RACE reads, giving one row per CDR3 protein. This table has some 120,000 distinct CDR3 sequences, about 16% appearing once. The specimen was whole blood. The receptors stem from an adult who was a healthcare worker with PCR-confirmed SARS-CoV-2 infection or an uninfected control (not recorded which).

Notes on this clonotype: A much larger clone differs from this one at a single base, so this may be a read error. This sequence joins TRBV12-3 or TRBV12-4 and TRBJ1-1, with D maybe TRBD1 (5 bases). CDR3 length equals 14 residues. Deletions cut 3 bases from V and 5 bases from J, with 13 bases between. CDR3 region: CASSFGGRATEAFF. CDR3 coding DNA: TGTGCCAGCAGTTTCGGGGGTAGAGCGACTGAAGCTTTCTTT.

This clonotype was observed a few times. This rearrangement joins TRBV27 to TRBJ2-7; D is unresolved. V was clipped by 8 bases and J by 6 bases, with 11 bases between them. This CDR3 is 11 amino acids long. Germline lookup yields CDR1 MNHEY and CDR2 SMNVEV (reference sequence). CDR3 bases: TGTGCCAGCGGATATTTCAGCGAGCAGTACTTC. Translated, it gives CASGYFSEQYF.

This clonotype has only a few counts. The rearrangement links TRBV19 to TRBJ2-2; 8 bases match TRBD2. V dropped 5 bases and J dropped 6; count of bases not matched to a gene: 11. The CDR3 spans 16 residues. CDR1 and CDR2 from the germline V gene are LNHDA and SQIVND (reference sequence). The CDR3 DNA is TGTGCCAGTAGTGATAGTAGCGGGGTTACATCCGGGGAGCTGTTTTTT. It yields the protein CASSDSSGVTSGELFF.

This clonotype was counted a few times. The rearrangement links TRBV4-1 to TRBJ2-3; 12 bases match TRBD1. After removal of 2 bases from V and 5 bases from J, the junction contained 8 bases not matched to a gene. Germline CDR1 and CDR2: MGHRA and YSYEKL. The CDR3 sequence is 17 residues long. This CDR3 is CASSQSPGQGAIDTQYF. CDR3 in DNA: TGCGCCAGCAGCCAATCCCCGGGACAGGGGGCAATAGATACGCAGTATTTT.

The chain couples TRBV30 to TRBJ2-3, with TRBD1 as a possible D gene (6 bases). V lost 0 bases to trimming and J lost 4 bases, with 8 bases between them. The CDR3 spans 13 residues. CDR1 and CDR2 from the germline V gene are GTSNPN and SVGIG (reference sequence). CDR3 residues: CAWSVQGADTQYF. CDR3 in DNA: TGTGCCTGGAGTGTACAGGGCGCAGATACGCAGTATTTT.

This clonotype was observed a few times. The rearrangement links TRBV5-1 to TRBJ1-2; 7 bases line up with TRBD1. The CDR3 loop spans 13 amino acids. Germline V lookup: CDR1 SGHRS, CDR2 YFSETQ. The J segment lost 8 bases and the V segment lost 4 bases, leaving 8 bases of the junction unmatched. The CDR3 sequence: CASSNHRGRGYTF. The CDR3 DNA follows: TGCGCCAGCAGCAATCACAGGGGACGGGGCTACACCTTC.

Only a few counts were recorded for this clonotype. This rearrangement joins TRBV5-1 to TRBJ2-7; no reliable D call. V lost 6 bases to trimming and J lost 1 base, with 14 bases between them. Germline V gene lookup returns CDR1 SGHRS and CDR2 YFSETQ. CDR3 size: 14 residues. CDR3 residues: CASKQIPTSYEQYF. CDR3 nucleotides: TGCGCCAGCAAGCAGATCCCAACTTCCTACGAGCAGTACTTC.

V gene TRBV29-1 combines with J gene TRBJ2-7; D is perhaps TRBD2 (6 bases). V was trimmed by 1 base and J by 11 bases, leaving 12 bases between them. This CDR3 contains 11 residues. Germline values: CDR1 SQVTM, CDR2 ANQGSEA. This CDR3 is CSVEVGGKEYF. In nucleotides, the CDR3 is TGCAGCGTTGAAGTGGGGGGTAAGGAGTACTTC.

This clonotype was observed a handful of times. The gene calls are TRBV19 and TRBJ1-5, with TRBD1 as a possible D gene (5 bases). Germline V lookup: CDR1 LNHDA, CDR2 SQIVND (reference sequence). Between the trimmed V and J ends, which lost 7 bases and 5 bases, there was a span of 18 bases. The CDR3 runs to 15 residues. CDR3 sequence (DNA): TGTGCCAGTACCTCCCCGGGACTCAGATATCAGCCCCAGCATTTT. It codes for CASTSPGLRYQPQHF.

This clonotype was detected a few times. The CDR3 DNA follows: TGTGCCAGTAGTATGACTAGCAGACAGAACAATGAGCAGTTCTTC. Its protein product is CASSMTSRQNNEQFF. The rearrangement links TRBV19 to TRBJ2-1, with TRBD2 matching over 7 bases. Germline loops: CDR1 LNHDA, CDR2 SQIVND (reference sequence). This CDR3 spans 15 amino acids. The trim removed 3 bases at V and 5 bases at J, leaving 7 bases unmatched.

This clonotype was seen a few times. This chain joins TRBV3-1 and TRBJ1-2; the match to TRBD1 covers 7 bases. This CDR3 comprises 14 residues. Per the germline V gene, CDR1 is LGHDT and CDR2 is YNNKEL (reference sequence). J was trimmed by 2 bases and V by 8 bases; bases with no gene match: 8. Here the CDR3 reads CASSSPQGNYGYTF. DNA for the CDR3: TGTGCCAGCTCCTCGCCACAGGGGAACTATGGCTACACCTTC.

This clonotype has just a few counts. This chain connects TRBV4-1 to TRBJ1-1, with unresolved D. CDR1 MGHRA and CDR2 YSYEKL come from the germline V gene. This CDR3 comprises 11 residues. V lost 4 bases and J lost 7, with 7 bases in between. Here the CDR3 DNA reads TGCGCCAGCAGCCTTGACAATGAAGCTTTCTTT. Protein product: CASSLDNEAFF.

This clonotype has a handful of counts. This rearrangement joins TRBV19 to TRBJ1-2; D gene ambiguous. The CDR3 consists of 12 residues. V was clipped by 3 bases and J by 5 bases, with 7 bases between them. Germline lookup yields CDR1 LNHDA and CDR2 SQIVND (reference sequence). CDR3 region: CASSISGYGYTF. In DNA form, the CDR3 reads TGTGCCAGTAGTATCTCGGGGTATGGCTACACCTTC.

The sample holds a few counts of this clonotype. The chain carries TRBV10-3 and TRBJ2-1; a weak D match, TRBD2 (7 bases). Germline loops: CDR1 ENHRY, CDR2 SYGVKD. CDR3 length: 14 residues. V was cut by 7 bases and J by 9 bases, with 19 bases left in between. The CDR3 DNA reads as TGTGCCATCACTCCGGCGGGGGCCCGGAGTGAGCAGTTCTTC. Its protein is CAITPAGARSEQFF.

On this clonotype itself: Given a much more abundant clone one base away, this may be a read error. The chain recombines TRBV19 with TRBJ2-2; D ambiguous. V gave up 3 bases and J gave up 11 bases, with 10 bases separating them. From germline, CDR1 is LNHDA and CDR2 SQIVND (reference sequence). There are 12 residues in the CDR3. The CDR3 reads CASSIGVGELFF. The CDR3 nucleotides read TGTGCCAGTAGTATCGGTGTTGGTGAGCTGTTTTTT. The full variable domain, with the rest looked up from reference TRBV19 and TRBJ2-2, is DGGITQSPKYLFRKEGQNVTLSCEQNLNHDAMYWYRQDPGQGLRLIYYSQIVNDFQKGDIAEGYSVSREKKESFPLTVTSAQKNPTAFYLCASSIGVGELFFGEGSRLTVL.